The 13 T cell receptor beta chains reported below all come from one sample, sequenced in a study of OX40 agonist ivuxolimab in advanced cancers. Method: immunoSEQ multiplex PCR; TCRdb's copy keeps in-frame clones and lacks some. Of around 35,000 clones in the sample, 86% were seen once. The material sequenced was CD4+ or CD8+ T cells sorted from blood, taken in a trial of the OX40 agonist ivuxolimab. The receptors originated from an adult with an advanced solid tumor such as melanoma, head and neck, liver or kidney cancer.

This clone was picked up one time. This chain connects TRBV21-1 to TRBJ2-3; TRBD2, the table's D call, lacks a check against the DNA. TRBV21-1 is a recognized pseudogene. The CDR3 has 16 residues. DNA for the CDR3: TGTGCCAGCACCGCGGAGGGAGCCCACCGCACAGATACGCAGTATTTT. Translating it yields CASTAEGAHRTDTQYF.

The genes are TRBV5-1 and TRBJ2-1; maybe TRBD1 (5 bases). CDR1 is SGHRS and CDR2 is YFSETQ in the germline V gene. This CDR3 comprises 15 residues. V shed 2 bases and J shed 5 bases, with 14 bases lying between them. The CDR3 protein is CASSFNVQGNNEQFF. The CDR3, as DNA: TGCGCCAGCAGCTTCAACGTCCAGGGTAACAATGAGCAGTTCTTC.

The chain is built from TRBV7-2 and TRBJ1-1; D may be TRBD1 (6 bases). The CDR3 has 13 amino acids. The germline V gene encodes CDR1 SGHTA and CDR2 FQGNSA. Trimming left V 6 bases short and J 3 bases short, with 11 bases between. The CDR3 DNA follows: TGTGCCAGCAGTTCCGACAGGTACACTGAAGCTTTCTTT. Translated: CASSSDRYTEAFF.

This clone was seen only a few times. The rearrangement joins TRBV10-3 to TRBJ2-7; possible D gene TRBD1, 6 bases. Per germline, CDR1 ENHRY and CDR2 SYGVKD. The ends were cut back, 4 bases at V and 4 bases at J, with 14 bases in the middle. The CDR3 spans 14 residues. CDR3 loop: CAISAGQTPYEQYF. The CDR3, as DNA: TGTGCCATCAGTGCTGGACAGACACCATACGAGCAGTACTTC.

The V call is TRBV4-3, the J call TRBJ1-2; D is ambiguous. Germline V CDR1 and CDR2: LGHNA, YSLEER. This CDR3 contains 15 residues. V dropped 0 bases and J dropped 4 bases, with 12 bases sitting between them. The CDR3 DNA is TGCGCCAGCAGCCAAGAATGGAACAGTCGCTATGGCTACACCTTC. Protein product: CASSQEWNSRYGYTF.

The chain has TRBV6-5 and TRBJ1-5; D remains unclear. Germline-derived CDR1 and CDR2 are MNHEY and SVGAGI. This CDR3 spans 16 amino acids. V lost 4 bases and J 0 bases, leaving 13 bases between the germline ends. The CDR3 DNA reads TGTGCCAGCAGTTTGGAACGGCCGTTTAGCAATCAGCCCCAGCATTTT. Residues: CASSLERPFSNQPQHF.

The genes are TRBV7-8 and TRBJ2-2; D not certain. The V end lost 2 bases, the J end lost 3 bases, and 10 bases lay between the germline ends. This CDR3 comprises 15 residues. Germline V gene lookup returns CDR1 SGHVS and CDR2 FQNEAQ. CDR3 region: CASSLRSRDTGELFF. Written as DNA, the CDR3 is TGTGCCAGCAGCTTAAGGTCTAGGGACACCGGGGAGCTGTTTTTT.

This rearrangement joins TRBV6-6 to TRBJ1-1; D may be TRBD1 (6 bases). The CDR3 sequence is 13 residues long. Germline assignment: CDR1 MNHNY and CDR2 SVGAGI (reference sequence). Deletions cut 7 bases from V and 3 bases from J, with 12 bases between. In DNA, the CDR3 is TGTGCCAGCACCCAACAGGGATACACTGAAGCTTTCTTT. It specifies CASTQQGYTEAFF.

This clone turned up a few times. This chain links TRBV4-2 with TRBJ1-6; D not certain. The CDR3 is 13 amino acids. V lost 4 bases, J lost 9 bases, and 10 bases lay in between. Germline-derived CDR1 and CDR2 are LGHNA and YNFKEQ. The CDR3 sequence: CASSPWAASPLHF. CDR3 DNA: TGTGCCAGCAGCCCTTGGGCAGCTTCACCCCTCCACTTT.

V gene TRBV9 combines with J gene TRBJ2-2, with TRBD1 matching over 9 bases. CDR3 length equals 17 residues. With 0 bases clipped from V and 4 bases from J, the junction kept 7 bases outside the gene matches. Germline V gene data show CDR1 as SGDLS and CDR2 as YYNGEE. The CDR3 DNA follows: TGTGCCAGCAGCGTAGAGGGGGGACAGGGTAGCACCGGGGAGCTGTTTTTT. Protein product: CASSVEGGQGSTGELFF.

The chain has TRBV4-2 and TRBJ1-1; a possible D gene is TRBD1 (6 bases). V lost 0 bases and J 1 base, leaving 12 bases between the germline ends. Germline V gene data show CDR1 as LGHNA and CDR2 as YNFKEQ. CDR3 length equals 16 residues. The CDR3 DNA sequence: TGTGCCAGCAGCCAAGAAAGTCCCAGGGGGAACACTGAAGCTTTCTTT. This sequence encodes CASSQESPRGNTEAFF.

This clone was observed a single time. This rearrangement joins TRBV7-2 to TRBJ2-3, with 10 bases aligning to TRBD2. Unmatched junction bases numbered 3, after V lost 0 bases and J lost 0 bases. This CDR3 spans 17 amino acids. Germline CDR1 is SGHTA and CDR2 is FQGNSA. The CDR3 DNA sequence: TGTGCCAGCAGCTTAGCTAGCGGGGGGCCCAGCACAGATACGCAGTATTTT. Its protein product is CASSLASGGPSTDTQYF.

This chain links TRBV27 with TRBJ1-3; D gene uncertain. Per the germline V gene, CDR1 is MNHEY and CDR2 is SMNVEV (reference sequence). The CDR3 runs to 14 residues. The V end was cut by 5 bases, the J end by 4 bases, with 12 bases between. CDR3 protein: CASSTRKGGNTIYF. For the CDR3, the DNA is TGTGCCAGCAGTACCCGCAAAGGGGGAAACACCATATATTTT.